Below, 20 T cell receptor beta chains from the same sample are listed, as sequenced in a study of blood T cell repertoires in COVID-19. Method: immunoSEQ multiplex PCR; TCRdb's copy keeps in-frame clones and lacks some. Of some 300,000 clones listed, 88% are singletons. Source material: PBMCs or T cells enriched from blood (not recorded which). These receptors were obtained from a young woman who had recovered from COVID-19.

The J gene is TRBJ1-2, the V gene TRBV7-2; possible D gene TRBD1, 6 bases. The ends were cut back, 3 bases at V and 8 bases at J, with 16 bases in the middle. Germline-derived CDR1 and CDR2 are SGHTA and FQGNSA. The CDR3 loop spans 14 amino acids. The CDR3 DNA sequence: TGTGCCAGCAGCTTTTCTCCGGGGGGCGAAGGCTACACCTTC. Translated: CASSFSPGGEGYTF.

The CDR3 loop reads CASRGADTQYF. DNA of the CDR3: TGTGCCAGCAGAGGGGCAGATACGCAGTATTTT. The V gene is TRBV28, the J gene TRBJ2-3; D may be TRBD1 (5 bases). This CDR3 has 11 residues. The V end lost 6 bases, the J end lost 4 bases, and 5 bases lay between the germline ends. Germline CDR1 reads MDHEN; CDR2 reads SYDVKM.

The chain has TRBV11-3 and TRBJ1-1; D gene ambiguous. Trimming cost V 7 bases and J 5 bases, with 11 bases left between them. Germline CDR1 and CDR2: SGHNT and YENEEA. This CDR3 has 12 amino acids. The CDR3 DNA is TGTGCCAGCAAAGGAGAAGTTACTGAAGCTTTCTTT. Protein: CASKGEVTEAFF.

The chain has TRBV5-1 and TRBJ2-1, with 8 bases that match TRBD2. The length of the CDR3 is 15 residues. V was pared by 5 bases and J by 6 bases, with 10 bases of the junction left unmatched. Germline V lookup: CDR1 SGHRS, CDR2 YFSETQ. CDR3 nucleotide sequence: TGCGCCAGCAGTGAGTCGGGAGGGGAGTTCAATGAGCAGTTCTTC. Encoded protein: CASSESGGEFNEQFF.

The chain couples TRBV28 to TRBJ2-2, with D uncertain. V shed 5 bases and J shed 5 bases, with 3 bases lying between them. The V gene's germline CDR1 is MDHEN and CDR2 SYDVKM. The CDR3 spans 11 residues. DNA for the CDR3: TGTGCCAGCAGTCCAACCGGGGAGCTGTTTTTT. It translates to CASSPTGELFF.

Here the CDR3 reads CASSVLGAGGPYGELFF. CDR3 DNA: TGTGCCAGCAGTGTCCTCGGGGCGGGAGGGCCTTACGGGGAGCTGTTTTTT. The J gene is TRBJ2-2, the V gene TRBV6-1; 9 bases fit TRBD2. The V gene's germline CDR1 is MNHNS and CDR2 SASEGT. CDR3 length: 17 amino acids. Unmatched junction bases numbered 13, after V lost 4 bases and J lost 7 bases.

The chain couples TRBV5-4 to TRBJ1-2; the D gene is possibly TRBD1 (6 bases). Between the trimmed V and J ends, which lost 2 bases and 7 bases, there was a span of 12 bases. The germline CDR1 and CDR2 sequences are SGHNT and YYREEE (reference sequence). This CDR3 comprises 13 residues. For the CDR3, the DNA is TGTGCCAGCAGCTTCGGCAGGGGCGTTGGCTACACCTTC. Encoded protein: CASSFGRGVGYTF.

In DNA, the CDR3 is TGTGCCAGCAGTTGGGACAGGGACACTGAAGCTTTCTTT. Translated: CASSWDRDTEAFF. V gene TRBV7-2 combines with J gene TRBJ1-1; 9 bases line up with TRBD1. CDR3 length: 13 amino acids. V trimming: 6 bases; J trimming: 3 bases; junction bases outside the gene matches: 2. Germline V lookup: CDR1 SGHTA, CDR2 FQGNSA.

This chain joins TRBV28 and TRBJ1-1; perhaps TRBD1 as D (6 bases). The CDR3 runs to 11 residues. Trimming removed 2 bases from V and 8 bases from J, with 6 bases in between. The germline gives CDR1 MDHEN, CDR2 SYDVKM. CDR3 coding DNA: TGTGCCAGCAGTTTAGGGACAGAAGCTTTCTTT. Its translation is CASSLGTEAFF.

This clone was found once. V usage is TRBV21-1 and J usage is TRBJ1-2; the D call of TRBD1 is as the table states it, not checked on the DNA. TRBV21-1 is a listed pseudogene. The length of the CDR3 is 15 residues. In DNA, the CDR3 is TGTGCCAGCAGCAAAGGAAGGCAGGGGTTTAATGGCTACACCTTC. This gives the protein CASSKGRQGFNGYTF.

This chain uses TRBV7-9 with TRBJ2-3; TRBD2 might be the D (6 bases). In germline, CDR1 is SEHNR, CDR2 FQNEAQ (reference sequence). The V and J ends lost 5 bases and 5 bases respectively, with 8 bases between them. The CDR3 contains 12 residues. CDR3 DNA: TGTGCCAGCAGCCTGGGACTAGATACGCAGTATTTT. It yields the protein CASSLGLDTQYF.

This sequence joins TRBV6-5 and TRBJ1-2; no definite D call. The CDR3 extends over 14 amino acids. The V end was cut by 0 bases, the J end by 6 bases, with 11 bases between. Germline values: CDR1 MNHEY, CDR2 SVGAGI. In DNA form, the CDR3 reads TGTGCCAGCAGTTACTCCATTACTTCCAATGGCTACACCTTC. Translation: CASSYSITSNGYTF.

The chain combines TRBV5-1 with TRBJ2-3, with a possible D match to TRBD1 (6 bases). The CDR3 length is 15 residues. V shed 2 bases and J shed 5 bases, with 15 bases lying between them. Germline lookup yields CDR1 SGHRS and CDR2 YFSETQ. CDR3 bases: TGCGCCAGCAGCTTTTCCCGACAGGAGAGAGATACGCAGTATTTT. It codes for CASSFSRQERDTQYF. The full variable domain, in which reference TRBV5-1 and TRBJ2-3 provide the parts outside the CDR3, is KAGVTQTPRYLIKTRGQQVTLSCSPISGHRSVSWYQQTPGQGLQFLFEYFSETQRNKGNFPGRFSGRQFSNSRSEMNVSTLELGDSALYLCASSFSRQERDTQYFGPGTRLTVL.

The genes are TRBV3-1 (or the pseudogene TRBV3-2) and TRBJ2-7; TRBD1 aligns across 7 bases. CDR1 LGHDT and CDR2 YNNKEL come from the germline V gene (reference sequence). The CDR3 totals 13 residues. V lost 4 bases to trimming and J lost 0 bases; unmatched junction nucleotides: 0. CDR3 DNA: TGTGCCAGCAGCCGACAGGGCTCCTACGAGCAGTACTTC. Translating gives CASSRQGSYEQYF.

This clone was counted between two and nine times. The chain carries TRBV7-2 and TRBJ2-2; D call uncertain. V lost 4 bases and J 6 bases, leaving 6 bases between the germline ends. This CDR3 has 12 residues. The V gene's germline CDR1 is SGHTA and CDR2 FQGNSA. CDR3 amino acids: CASSSDSGELFF. The CDR3 DNA sequence: TGTGCCAGCAGCTCAGATTCCGGGGAGCTGTTTTTT.

The J gene is TRBJ1-5, the V gene TRBV6-1; 9 nucleotides agree with TRBD1. The germline V gene encodes CDR1 MNHNS and CDR2 SASEGT. With 2 bases clipped from V and 5 bases from J, the junction kept 7 bases outside the gene matches. CDR3 size: 16 residues. This CDR3 is CASSEYTGGAYQPQHF. The CDR3 DNA reads TGTGCCAGCAGTGAATATACAGGGGGCGCGTATCAGCCCCAGCATTTT.

This chain uses TRBV12-3 or TRBV12-4 with TRBJ2-4; weak D call: TRBD1 (6 bases). V was trimmed by 5 bases and J by 12 bases, leaving 17 bases between them. The CDR3 runs 13 residues. CDR3 in DNA: TGTGCCAGCAGTCCGACAGGCCGTACAGCTCAGTACTTC. Amino acids: CASSPTGRTAQYF.

This clone was seen once. This chain joins TRBV7-9 and TRBJ2-3, with TRBD1 matching 10 bases. Trimming took 5 bases from V and 2 from J; bases not matched to a gene: 7. This CDR3 comprises 16 residues. From germline, CDR1 is SEHNR and CDR2 FQNEAQ (reference sequence). The DNA of the CDR3 is TGTGCCAGCAGCGACCGACAGGGGGCCCCCACAGATACGCAGTATTTT. Its protein is CASSDRQGAPTDTQYF.

The rearrangement uses TRBV4-2 and TRBJ1-2; no clear D. CDR1 and CDR2 from the germline V gene are LGHNA and YNFKEQ. The CDR3 totals 12 residues. Trimming pared 4 bases from V and 8 bases from J, leaving 11 bases between. CDR3 protein: CASSPGSQGYTF. The DNA of the CDR3 is TGTGCCAGCAGCCCGGGGAGTCAGGGCTACACCTTC.

This clone has a single count. The chain has TRBV7-6 and TRBJ2-3; TRBD1 matches at 7 bases. This CDR3 is built from 15 residues. V was pared by 5 bases and J by 2 bases, with 7 bases of the junction left unmatched. CDR1 SGHVS and CDR2 FNYEAQ come from the germline V gene. The CDR3 DNA reads as TGTGCCAGCAGCCCACCGACAGGGTTCACAGATACGCAGTATTTT. This gives the protein CASSPPTGFTDTQYF.